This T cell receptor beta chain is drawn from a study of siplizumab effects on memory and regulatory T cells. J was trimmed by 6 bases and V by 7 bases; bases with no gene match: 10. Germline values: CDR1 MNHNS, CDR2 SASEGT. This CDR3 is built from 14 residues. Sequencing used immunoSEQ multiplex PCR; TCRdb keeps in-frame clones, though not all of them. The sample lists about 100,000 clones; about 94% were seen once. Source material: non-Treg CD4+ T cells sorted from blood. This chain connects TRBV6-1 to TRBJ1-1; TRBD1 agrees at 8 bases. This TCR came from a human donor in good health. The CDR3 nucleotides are TGTGCCAGCAATCGACAGGGGTCTATCCCTGAAGCTTTCTTT. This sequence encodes CASNRQGSIPEAFF.